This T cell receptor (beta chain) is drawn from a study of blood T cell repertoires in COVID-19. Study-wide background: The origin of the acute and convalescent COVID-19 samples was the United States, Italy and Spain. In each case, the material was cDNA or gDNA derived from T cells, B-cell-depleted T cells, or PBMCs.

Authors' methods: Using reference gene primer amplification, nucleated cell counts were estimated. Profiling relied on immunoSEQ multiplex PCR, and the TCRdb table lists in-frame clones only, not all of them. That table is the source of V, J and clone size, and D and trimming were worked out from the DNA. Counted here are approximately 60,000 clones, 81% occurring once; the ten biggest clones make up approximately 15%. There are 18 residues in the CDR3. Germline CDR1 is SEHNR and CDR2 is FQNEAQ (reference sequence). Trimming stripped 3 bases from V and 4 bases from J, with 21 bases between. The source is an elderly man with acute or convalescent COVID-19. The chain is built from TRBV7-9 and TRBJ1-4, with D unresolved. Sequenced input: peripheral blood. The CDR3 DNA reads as TGTGCCAGCAGCTTGGGGAGATTGGGCATAACCTTTAATGAAAAACTGTTTTTT. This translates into CASSLGRLGITFNEKLFF.